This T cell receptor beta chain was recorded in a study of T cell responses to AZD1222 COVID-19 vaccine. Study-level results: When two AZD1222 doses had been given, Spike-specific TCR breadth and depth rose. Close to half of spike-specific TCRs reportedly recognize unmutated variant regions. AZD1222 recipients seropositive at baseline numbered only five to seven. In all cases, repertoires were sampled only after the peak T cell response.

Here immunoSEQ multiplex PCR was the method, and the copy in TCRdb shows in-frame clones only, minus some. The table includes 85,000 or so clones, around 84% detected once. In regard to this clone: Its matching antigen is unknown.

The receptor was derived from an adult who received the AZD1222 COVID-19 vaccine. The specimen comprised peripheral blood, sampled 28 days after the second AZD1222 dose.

Written as DNA, the CDR3 is TGCGCCAGCAGCATTTCAGGGTTGTCAAACGATGGCTACACCTTC. Translated, it gives CASSISGLSNDGYTF. The chain is built from TRBV5-1 and TRBJ1-2; D perhaps matches TRBD1 (5 bases). The germline V gene encodes CDR1 SGHRS and CDR2 YFSETQ. The V end was cut by 4 bases, the J end by 6 bases, with 19 bases between. The CDR3 contains 15 residues.